These T cell receptor beta chains were read from a single sample in a study of blood T cell repertoires in COVID-19. Sequencing was performed with immunoSEQ multiplex PCR; in TCRdb, only in-frame clones are kept and a portion is missing. The sample shows hundreds of thousands of clones, more than 80% of them seen only once. Sequences were obtained from peripheral blood. The receptors come from a woman in her twenties or thirties with COVID-19, enrolled during active disease. CDR3s include the opening cysteine and the closing phenylalanine or tryptophan. A D gene is named only where the DNA matches it firmly. Clone size is not always given. Where it is, it says once, few, many or a class for expanded clones.

V,size,J,D,CDR3,DNA
TRBV10-2,few,TRBJ1-1,TRBD1,CASRFDRERTEAFF,TGCGCCAGCAGATTTGACAGGGAGAGGACTGAAGCTTTCTTT
TRBV5-6,-,TRBJ1-3,-,CASSLAAGQGRNTIYF,TGTGCCAGCAGCTTGGCTGCGGGGCAGGGAAGAAACACCATATATTTT
TRBV4-3,-,TRBJ2-1,-,CASSRTISPLNNEQFF,TGCGCCAGCAGCCGGACTATCAGCCCCCTAAACAATGAGCAGTTCTTC
TRBV15,-,TRBJ1-4,-,CATSRASGAINEKLFF,TGTGCCACCAGCAGAGCCTCAGGGGCCATTAATGAAAAACTGTTTTTT
TRBV18,once,TRBJ2-3,TRBD1,CASSPIQGADTQYF,TGTGCCAGCTCACCCATACAGGGGGCAGATACGCAGTATTTT
TRBV19,-,TRBJ1-2,TRBD1,CASSTLGQGNYGYTF,TGTGCCAGTAGTACCCTGGGACAGGGTAACTATGGCTACACCTTC
TRBV5-4,-,TRBJ1-6,TRBD1,CASSLDQGAAPLHF,TGTGCCAGCAGCTTGGACCAGGGGGCGGCACCCCTCCACTTT
TRBV9,few,TRBJ1-3,TRBD1,CASSVTGGLRNTIYF,TGTGCCAGCAGCGTCACAGGGGGCCTGCGAAACACCATATATTTT
TRBV2,-,TRBJ2-2,-,CASSESRGGTGELFF,TGTGCCAGCAGTGAAAGTCGGGGTGGAACCGGGGAGCTGTTTTTT
TRBV5-4,-,TRBJ1-2,-,CATGGGPTYGYTF,TGTGCCACCGGCGGGGGTCCTACCTATGGCTACACCTTC
TRBV11-3,-,TRBJ2-1,-,CASSLGRSGNNEQFF,TGTGCCAGCAGCTTAGGAAGATCGGGAAACAATGAGCAGTTCTTC
TRBV27,-,TRBJ2-7,-,CASSLSTGQVSYEQYF,TGTGCCAGCAGTTTATCGACAGGACAAGTCTCCTACGAGCAGTACTTC
TRBV10-3,-,TRBJ2-2,TRBD2,CAIRGAGQSTGELFF,TGTGCCATCAGGGGAGCGGGGCAAAGCACCGGGGAGCTGTTTTTT
TRBV7-9,-,TRBJ2-1,TRBD2,CASSSLASGWYNEQFF,TGTGCCAGCAGCTCCTTGGCTAGCGGGTGGTACAATGAGCAGTTCTTC
TRBV9,-,TRBJ2-7,-,CASSFDARGYEQYF,TGTGCCAGCAGTTTCGATGCGCGGGGCTACGAGCAGTACTTC
TRBV19,few,TRBJ1-4,-,CASSQSRNRFSTNEKLFF,TGTGCCAGTAGTCAAAGCCGAAACAGATTCTCAACTAATGAAAAACTGTTTTTT
TRBV29-1,-,TRBJ2-3,-,CSVVSDYPEYF,TGCAGCGTTGTATCGGACTACCCGGAGTATTTT
TRBV29-1,-,TRBJ2-7,TRBD1,CSARDSDYEQYF,TGCAGCGCCCGGGACAGCGATTACGAGCAGTACTTC
TRBV27,once,TRBJ1-1,TRBD1,CASSSRTGEAFF,TGTGCCAGCAGTAGTAGGACAGGGGAAGCTTTCTTT
TRBV15,-,TRBJ1-5,TRBD1,CATSGQGDQPQHF,TGTGCCACCAGCGGGCAGGGGGATCAGCCCCAGCATTTT
TRBV6-5,-,TRBJ2-2,TRBD1,CARQGKDTGELFF,TGTGCCCGACAGGGAAAGGACACCGGGGAGCTGTTTTTT
TRBV28,-,TRBJ1-5,-,CASSLPIGGNQPQHF,TGTGCCAGCAGCCTCCCAATTGGGGGGAATCAGCCCCAGCATTTT
TRBV5-4,-,TRBJ2-1,-,CASSLVGQGYDEQFF,TGTGCCAGCAGCTTGGTCGGGCAGGGTTACGATGAGCAGTTCTTC
TRBV13,-,TRBJ2-5,-,CASSLGAGRETQYF,TGTGCCAGCAGCTTAGGGGCAGGTCGAGAGACCCAGTACTTC
TRBV2,-,TRBJ2-3,TRBD2,CASSSSLGLAGVNTDTQYF,TGTGCCAGCAGTTCCTCTCTCGGACTAGCGGGAGTCAACACAGATACGCAGTATTTT
TRBV9,-,TRBJ2-5,-,CASSVDGVGDSYF,TGTGCCAGCAGCGTAGACGGGGTCGGGGATTCGTACTTC
TRBV4-3,-,TRBJ2-1,TRBD1,CASSQGPEGPGGYEQFF,TGCGCCAGCAGCCAGGGTCCGGAAGGGCCAGGGGGTTATGAGCAGTTCTTC
TRBV6-5,-,TRBJ1-5,TRBD1,CASRGGTGLGQPQHF,TGTGCCAGCAGGGGCGGGACAGGGCTGGGTCAGCCCCAGCATTTT
TRBV4-3,-,TRBJ1-2,-,CASSQDWGGYGYTF,TGCGCCAGCAGCCAAGATTGGGGCGGCTATGGCTACACCTTC
TRBV4-3,-,TRBJ2-4,TRBD2,CASSQDRPSGGIDIQYF,TGCGCCAGCAGCCAAGATCGGCCTAGCGGGGGGATTGACATTCAGTACTTC
TRBV19,-,TRBJ1-1,TRBD1,CASGKGTGGGIGTEAFF,TGTGCCAGTGGTAAAGGGACAGGAGGAGGCATCGGCACTGAAGCTTTCTTT
TRBV4-3,-,TRBJ2-5,TRBD2,CASSQDTVAGGHETQYF,TGCGCCAGCAGCCAAGATACGGTAGCGGGAGGGCATGAGACCCAGTACTTC
TRBV7-9,few,TRBJ1-1,-,CASSSRAATNTEAFF,TGTGCCAGCAGCTCCCGTGCGGCAACGAACACTGAAGCTTTCTTT
TRBV6-2/TRBV6-3,few,TRBJ1-2,-,CASSIQRYGYTF,TGTGCCAGCAGCATTCAACGGTATGGCTACACCTTC
TRBV5-4,-,TRBJ2-2,-,CASREGTTGELFF,TGTGCCAGCAGAGAGGGGACTACCGGGGAGCTGTTTTTT
TRBV6-5,-,TRBJ2-2,-,CASSATGLDAGELFF,TGTGCCAGCAGCGCTACAGGTTTAGATGCCGGGGAGCTGTTTTTT
TRBV21-1,-,TRBJ2-7,-,CASSKNRARIYEQYF,TGTGCCAGCAGCAAGAACAGGGCGCGGATCTACGAGCAGTACTTC
TRBV11-2,-,TRBJ1-2,-,CASSPGGPANYGYTF,TGTGCCAGCAGCCCCGGCGGGCCAGCTAACTATGGCTACACCTTC
TRBV11-2,-,TRBJ2-5,TRBD2,CASSPGLAGVNQETQYF,TGTGCCAGCAGCCCTGGACTAGCGGGAGTTAACCAAGAGACCCAGTACTTC
TRBV29-1,-,TRBJ2-7,-,CSVEVRAGEQYF,TGCAGCGTTGAAGTCAGGGCGGGAGAGCAGTACTTC
TRBV5-6,-,TRBJ1-4,TRBD1,CASSLAGTGVHEKLFF,TGTGCCAGCAGCTTGGCCGGGACAGGGGTTCATGAAAAACTGTTTTTT
TRBV9,-,TRBJ2-1,TRBD2,CASSVGAAGDNEQFF,TGCGCCAGCAGCGTAGGGGCAGCGGGAGACAATGAGCAGTTCTTC
TRBV19,-,TRBJ1-2,TRBD1,CASRTGTGGYGYTF,TGTGCCAGTAGAACCGGGACAGGGGGCTATGGCTACACCTTC
TRBV7-9,-,TRBJ2-1,-,CASSFGGGADNEQFF,TGTGCCAGCAGCTTCGGCGGAGGAGCCGACAATGAGCAGTTCTTC
TRBV5-4,-,TRBJ1-1,-,CASSFPGMNTEAFF,TGTGCCAGCAGCTTTCCGGGGATGAACACTGAAGCTTTCTTT
TRBV19,few,TRBJ1-5,-,CASSIDHFRGWDQPQHF,TGTGCCAGTAGTATAGATCACTTCCGGGGTTGGGATCAGCCCCAGCATTTT
TRBV5-1,-,TRBJ2-3,TRBD2,CASSLGQGGDTQYF,TGCGCCAGCAGCTTAGGGCAGGGAGGGGATACGCAGTATTTT
TRBV13,-,TRBJ2-7,-,CASSSGRSYEQYF,TGTGCCAGCAGCTCAGGACGGTCCTACGAGCAGTACTTC
TRBV7-2,-,TRBJ1-5,TRBD1,CASRLDRGSNQPQHF,TGTGCCAGCAGATTAGACAGGGGTAGCAATCAGCCCCAGCATTTT
TRBV6-6,-,TRBJ1-4,-,CASSALRRAGGEKLFF,TGTGCCAGCAGTGCCCTCCGGCGGGCCGGGGGTGAAAAACTGTTTTTT
TRBV3-1/TRBV3-2,once,TRBJ1-5,-,CASSHGGRYQPQHF,TGTGCCAGCAGCCACGGGGGTAGGTATCAGCCCCAGCATTTT
TRBV19,-,TRBJ1-2,TRBD1,CASSIGTGGDGYTF,TGTGCCAGTAGTATAGGGACAGGGGGCGATGGCTACACCTTC
TRBV4-2,-,TRBJ1-1,-,CASSQDPGIVSEAFF,TGTGCCAGCAGCCAAGACCCGGGGATAGTATCTGAAGCTTTCTTT